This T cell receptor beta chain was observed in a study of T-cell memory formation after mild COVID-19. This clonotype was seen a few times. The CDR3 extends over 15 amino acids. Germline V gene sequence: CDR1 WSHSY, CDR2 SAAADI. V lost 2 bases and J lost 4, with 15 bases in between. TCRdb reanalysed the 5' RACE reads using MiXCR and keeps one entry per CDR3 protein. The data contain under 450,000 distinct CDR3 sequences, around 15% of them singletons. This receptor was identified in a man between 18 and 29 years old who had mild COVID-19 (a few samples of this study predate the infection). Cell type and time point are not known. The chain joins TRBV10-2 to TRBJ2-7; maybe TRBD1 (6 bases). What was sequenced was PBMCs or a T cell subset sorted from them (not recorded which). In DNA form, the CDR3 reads TGCGCCAGCAGTGAGCCCGGTTTCGACAGGTACGAGCAGTACTTC. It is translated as CASSEPGFDRYEQYF.